One and the same sample provided the 7 T cell receptor beta chains below, sequenced in a study of monozygotic twins with inflammatory bowel disease. TCRdb re-called the 5' RACE reads and gives one entry per CDR3 protein, without DNA. The sample is made up of about 210,000 distinct CDR3 sequences, and the top ten hold approximately 1.6% of it. Material: blood. These receptors were collected from a human donor with ulcerative colitis or Crohn's disease, or a healthy co-twin of an affected twin (not recorded which).

CDR3 protein: CASSEKDQNKVHTEAFF. The chain has TRBV6-1 and TRBJ1-1. The germline V gene has CDR1 MNHNS and CDR2 SASEGT. The CDR3 is 17 amino acids.

The chain employs TRBV20-1 and TRBJ1-4; there is no DNA to check the TCRdb D call of TRBD1. The CDR3 spans 16 residues. Germline-derived CDR1 and CDR2 are DFQATT and SNEGSKA (reference sequence). The CDR3 sequence is CSAGRLDIGVNEKLFF.

The rearrangement links TRBV15 to TRBJ1-1. The CDR3 sequence is 13 residues long. Germline CDR1 reads LNHNV; CDR2 reads YYDKDF (reference sequence). CDR3 residues: CATSRDLGTEAFF.

The V and J genes are TRBV5-4 and TRBJ2-1; with no DNA, the TCRdb D assignment of TRBD1 cannot be verified. Germline V gene sequence: CDR1 SGHNT, CDR2 YYREEE (reference sequence). This CDR3 is built from 15 residues. The CDR3 region is CASSLTGGRHNEQFF.

The J gene is TRBJ2-7, the V gene TRBV5-1; no DNA is available, so the TRBD1 call from TCRdb remains unchecked. Germline CDR1 and CDR2: SGHRS and YFSETQ. The CDR3 is 14 amino acids. The CDR3 sequence: CASSMGQGRNEQYF.

The J gene is TRBJ2-1, the V gene TRBV21-1; no DNA is available, so the TRBD2 call from TCRdb remains unchecked. TRBV21-1 represents a pseudogene. This CDR3 is 16 amino acids long. The CDR3 reads CASSKSGTSGCCEQFF.

CDR3 sequence reads: CASSLQGAGETQYF. The chain is built from TRBV7-8 and TRBJ2-5; absent DNA, TCRdb's TRBD1 call cannot be checked. The germline CDR1 and CDR2 sequences are SGHVS and FQNEAQ. This CDR3 region has 14 residues.